The 7 T cell receptor beta chains in this list originate from one sample, sequenced in a study of shared clonotypes between healthy human individuals. The assay was immunoSEQ multiplex PCR, and TCRdb's table has in-frame clones only and misses some. This sample yields 600,000 or so clones, of which roughly 98% are seen a single time; 0.25% to 0.35% belongs to the top ten. CD8 cells regarded as naive lacked CD45RO, were positively chosen for CCR7, and omitted terminally differentiated effector memory CD45RA+ cells. The sequencing sample was made of naive CD8+ T cells sorted from blood. The receptors were gathered from a man aged 30 to 45 in good health.

This chain joins TRBV7-6 and TRBJ2-3; 7 bases match TRBD2. The V segment lost 5 bases and the J segment 2 bases; nucleotides outside the gene matches: 10. CDR1 is SGHVS, CDR2 FNYEAQ, per germline. This CDR3 comprises 16 residues. CDR3 protein: CASSDREAPPTDTQYF. The CDR3 nucleotides are TGTGCCAGCAGCGATCGGGAGGCCCCCCCCACAGATACGCAGTATTTT.

The chain recombines TRBV5-4 with TRBJ2-7; TRBD2 agrees at 8 bases. V lost 4 bases to trimming and J lost 0 bases; unmatched junction nucleotides: 6. The CDR3 has 15 amino acids. Germline CDR1 is SGHNT and CDR2 is YYREEE (reference sequence). CDR3 DNA sequence: TGTGCCAGCAGCCTCCGGGAGGGGAGCTCCTACGAGCAGTACTTC. Translating gives CASSLREGSSYEQYF.

This chain links TRBV19 with TRBJ2-7; the D gene is possibly TRBD2 (6 bases). The germline gives CDR1 LNHDA, CDR2 SQIVND (reference sequence). This CDR3 is built from 16 residues. With 0 bases removed from V and 0 bases from J, the gap between germline ends came to 12 bases. The CDR3 spells CASSIEAAGSSYEQYF. The DNA for the CDR3 is TGTGCCAGTAGTATAGAGGCCGCGGGGAGCTCCTACGAGCAGTACTTC.

This chain uses TRBV27 with TRBJ1-5; D not certain. The germline gives CDR1 MNHEY, CDR2 SMNVEV (reference sequence). CDR3 length: 14 amino acids. Trimming stripped 2 bases from V and 1 base from J, with 6 bases between. CDR3 loop: CASSLRLSNQPQHF. In nucleotides, the CDR3 is TGTGCCAGCAGTTTAAGGCTGAGCAATCAGCCCCAGCATTTT.

The chain is built from TRBV14 and TRBJ2-7; 12 bases match TRBD2. The V and J ends lost 4 bases and 7 bases, in that order; junction bases with no gene match: 14. The CDR3 runs to 17 residues. Germline assignment: CDR1 SGHDN and CDR2 FVKESK. CDR3 nucleotide sequence: TGTGCCAGCAGCCCAACTACATCTAGCGGGAGGGCTAGGGAGCAGTACTTC. This encodes CASSPTTSSGRAREQYF.

This sequence joins TRBV2 and TRBJ2-1, with TRBD2 identical over 7 bases. The V and J ends lost 1 base and 3 bases, in that order; junction bases with no gene match: 6. The CDR3 totals 16 residues. Germline-derived CDR1 and CDR2 are SNHLY and FYNNEI. The CDR3 loop reads CASSEGGTTLYNEQFF. The DNA of the CDR3 is TGTGCCAGCAGTGAAGGTGGGACTACACTCTACAATGAGCAGTTCTTC. Combining the CDR3 with reference TRBV2 and TRBJ2-1 gives the whole variable domain EPEVTQTPSHQVTQMGQEVILRCVPISNHLYFYWYRQILGQKVEFLVSFYNNEISEKSEIFDDQFSVERPDGSNFTLKIRSTKLEDSAMYFCASSEGGTTLYNEQFFGPGTRLTVL.

DNA of the CDR3: TGTGCCAGCAGCCTTACTAGCGGGAGAGGCTACGAGCAGTACTTC. This translates into CASSLTSGRGYEQYF. The chain has TRBV5-4 and TRBJ2-7; 11 positions match TRBD2. Germline loops: CDR1 SGHNT, CDR2 YYREEE (reference sequence). The CDR3 is 15 residues long. Unmatched junction bases numbered 6, after V lost 4 bases and J lost 3 bases.